The 18 T cell receptor beta chains below were found in one sample sequenced in a study of PD-1 blockade in classical Hodgkin lymphoma. Sequenced by immunoSEQ multiplex PCR; TCRdb stores in-frame clones only, minus some. The sample holds roughly 92,000 clones; roughly 92% are singletons and the top ten take less than 3.5%. All patients experienced relapse after autologous stem cell transplantation, and brentuximab vedotin exposure was variable. Specimen: peripheral blood mononuclear cells (PBMCs), collected at baseline. The receptors were sampled from a human donor with classical Hodgkin lymphoma.

This chain links TRBV28 with TRBJ2-4; D is unclear. Trimming removed 6 bases at V and 6 bases at J, with 12 bases between. The CDR3 runs 13 residues. CDR1 MDHEN and CDR2 SYDVKM come from the germline V gene. CDR3 sequence (DNA): TGTGCCAGCAGCCCCTCCCCCGCAAACATTCAGTACTTC. It is translated as CASSPSPANIQYF. Looking up the rest from reference TRBV28 and TRBJ2-4 gives the full variable domain: DVKVTQSSRYLVKRTGEKVFLECVQDMDHENMFWYRQDPGLGLRLIYFSYDVKMKEKGDIPEGYSVSREKKERFSLILESASTNQTSMYLCASSPSPANIQYFGAGTRLSVL.

The CDR3: CASSLAGARGYEQYF. The CDR3 nucleotides are TGTGCCAGCAGCTTGGCAGGTGCCAGGGGGTACGAGCAGTACTTC. J is TRBJ2-7 and V is TRBV11-2, with 7 bases aligning to TRBD1. CDR3 length: 15 residues. Unmatched junction bases numbered 9, after V lost 3 bases and J lost 4 bases. In germline, CDR1 is SGHAT, CDR2 FQNNGV.

The chain carries TRBV5-1 and TRBJ1-1, with D uncertain. Germline lookup yields CDR1 SGHRS and CDR2 YFSETQ. V dropped 0 bases and J dropped 10 bases, with 13 bases sitting between them. The CDR3 runs to 13 residues. As DNA, the CDR3 is TGCGCCAGCAGCTTGGATACCGGAGGACGAGCTTTCTTT. Translated: CASSLDTGGRAFF.

This chain joins TRBV28 and TRBJ1-5; 7 bases align to TRBD1. The CDR3 contains 12 residues. V lost 7 bases to trimming and J lost 7 bases; unmatched junction nucleotides: 4. From germline, CDR1 is MDHEN and CDR2 SYDVKM. The CDR3 DNA sequence: TGTGCCAGCACGACAGGGAGGCAGCCCCAGCATTTT. This translates into CASTTGRQPQHF.

The chain uses TRBV19 and TRBJ1-2, with D possibly being TRBD1 (5 bases). Germline loops: CDR1 LNHDA, CDR2 SQIVND (reference sequence). CDR3 length equals 16 residues. Trimming cost V 4 bases and J 1 base, with 16 bases left between them. CDR3: CASSTREGILNYGYTF. For the CDR3, the DNA is TGTGCCAGTAGTACCAGGGAGGGGATCCTTAACTATGGCTACACCTTC.

To note about this clone: Within the sample, other DNA sequences also encode this same CDR3. The J gene is TRBJ2-7, the V gene TRBV6-5; 12 bases agree with TRBD2. From germline, CDR1 is MNHEY and CDR2 SVGAGI. The V segment lost 6 bases and the J segment 4 bases; nucleotides outside the gene matches: 1. The CDR3 runs to 13 residues. The CDR3 sequence: CASRTSGSYEQYF. The CDR3 DNA reads TGTGCCAGCAGGACTAGCGGGAGTTACGAGCAGTACTTC.

This clone was counted a few times. V usage is TRBV7-9 and J usage is TRBJ2-7; D perhaps matches TRBD2 (7 bases). CDR1 and CDR2 (germline): SEHNR, FQNEAQ (reference sequence). V lost 5 bases to trimming and J lost 9 bases, with 14 bases between them. CDR3 length equals 12 residues. CDR3 loop: CASSPGRGRQYF. The CDR3 region has the DNA TGTGCCAGCAGCCCGGGGCGGGGGCGGCAGTACTTC. Looking up the rest from reference TRBV7-9 and TRBJ2-7 gives the full variable domain: DTGVSQNPRHKITKRGQNVTFRCDPISEHNRLYWYRQTLGQGPEFLTYFQNEAQLEKSRLLSDRFSAERPKGSFSTLEIQRTEQGDSAMYLCASSPGRGRQYFGPGTRLTVT.

CDR3 in DNA: TGTGCCAGCAGTTTGGGGTTGGCTCAGTACTTC. This codes for CASSLGLAQYF. The gene calls are TRBV28 and TRBJ2-4; D uncertain. This CDR3 contains 11 residues. Germline lookup yields CDR1 MDHEN and CDR2 SYDVKM. V was cut by 3 bases and J by 12 bases, with 9 bases left in between. Using reference TRBV28 and TRBJ2-4 for the parts outside the CDR3, the full variable domain is DVKVTQSSRYLVKRTGEKVFLECVQDMDHENMFWYRQDPGLGLRLIYFSYDVKMKEKGDIPEGYSVSREKKERFSLILESASTNQTSMYLCASSLGLAQYFGAGTRLSVL.

The genes are TRBV27 and TRBJ1-5; 9 nucleotides agree with TRBD1. The V and J ends lost 5 bases and 1 base, in that order; junction bases with no gene match: 15. Germline loops: CDR1 MNHEY, CDR2 SMNVEV (reference sequence). The CDR3 is 19 residues long. This chain's CDR3 is CASSLPGQGRRMSNQPQHF. The CDR3, as DNA: TGTGCCAGCAGTCTGCCGGGACAGGGAAGGCGCATGAGCAATCAGCCCCAGCATTTT.

This chain joins TRBV5-4 and TRBJ2-4; D call uncertain. Germline V gene sequence: CDR1 SGHNT, CDR2 YYREEE (reference sequence). Trimming took 4 bases from V and 9 from J, leaving 11 bases between them. This CDR3 comprises 12 residues. CDR3 protein: CASSRDSSIQYF. The CDR3, as DNA: TGTGCCAGCAGCCGTGACTCTAGCATTCAGTACTTC.

This clone was recorded a few times. This chain links TRBV5-5 with TRBJ1-2; possible D gene TRBD1, 5 bases. The CDR3 spans 13 residues. V was pared by 0 bases and J by 4 bases, with 7 bases between. Germline V gene lookup returns CDR1 SGHKS and CDR2 YYEKEE (reference sequence). The CDR3 protein is CASSLAGGYGYTF. The CDR3 DNA reads TGTGCCAGCAGCTTGGCGGGGGGCTATGGCTACACCTTC.

V is TRBV30 and J is TRBJ2-2; the D gene is possibly TRBD2 (5 bases). V was trimmed by 2 bases and J by 4 bases, leaving 11 bases between them. CDR1 and CDR2 from the germline V gene are GTSNPN and SVGIG (reference sequence). The CDR3 runs to 14 residues. CDR3 residues: CAWSSLGFTGELFF. The CDR3 nucleotides read TGTGCCTGGAGTTCACTAGGTTTCACCGGGGAGCTGTTTTTT. Complete variable domain (other parts from reference TRBV30 and TRBJ2-2): SQTIHQWPATLVQPVGSPLSLECTVEGTSNPNLYWYRQAAGRGLQLLFYSVGIGQISSEVPQNLSASRPQDRQFILSSKKLLLSDSGFYLCAWSSLGFTGELFFGEGSRLTVL.

The gene calls are TRBV7-2 and TRBJ1-2; TRBD1 might be the D (6 bases). Looked up from germline, CDR1 is SGHTA and CDR2 is FQGNSA. The V gene lost 3 bases and the J gene lost 2 bases, with 7 bases spanning the gap. The CDR3 loop spans 13 amino acids. The CDR3 DNA is TGTGCCAGCAGCTTGGACAGCAACTATGGCTACACCTTC. Residues: CASSLDSNYGYTF.

The chain links TRBV29-1 to TRBJ1-1; D unresolved. Germline CDR1 reads SQVTM; CDR2 reads ANQGSEA. The CDR3 sequence is 12 residues long. V gave up 6 bases and J gave up 6 bases, with 14 bases separating them. Here the CDR3 DNA reads TGCAGCGTCTTTCCAGGTATCGCTGAAGCTTTCTTT. Amino acids: CSVFPGIAEAFF.

The rearrangement uses TRBV28 and TRBJ2-1; no firm D call. The CDR3 consists of 15 residues. Germline V gene sequence: CDR1 MDHEN, CDR2 SYDVKM. V lost 3 bases to trimming and J lost 7 bases, with 16 bases between them. CDR3 sequence (DNA): TGTGCCAGCAGTTTTCTGGGTAACAATCGGAATGAGCAGTTCTTC. Its translation: CASSFLGNNRNEQFF.

J is TRBJ2-7 and V is TRBV18; D unresolved. The CDR3 is 14 amino acids. The V and J ends lost 1 base and 3 bases respectively, with 10 bases between them. CDR1 and CDR2 (germline): KGHSH, LQKENI. Here the CDR3 reads CASSPLPGYYEQYF. In nucleotides, the CDR3 is TGTGCCAGCTCACCACTACCCGGATACTACGAGCAGTACTTC.

The V call is TRBV28, the J call TRBJ1-4, with a weak D call TRBD1 (5 bases). Looked up from germline, CDR1 is MDHEN and CDR2 is SYDVKM. V lost 11 bases and J lost 1, with 17 bases in between. The CDR3 has 15 amino acids. Here the CDR3 DNA reads TGTGCCTCTCAAAAGCAGGGATTAACTAATGAAAAACTGTTTTTT. This gives the protein CASQKQGLTNEKLFF.

V gene TRBV5-4 combines with J gene TRBJ2-2; possible D gene TRBD2, 6 bases. Trimming pared 4 bases from V and 5 bases from J, leaving 12 bases between. Per germline, CDR1 SGHNT and CDR2 YYREEE (reference sequence). The CDR3 has 14 residues. The CDR3 reads CASSLMEGTGELFF. CDR3 bases: TGTGCCAGCAGCCTAATGGAGGGGACCGGGGAGCTGTTTTTT.